This TCR beta chain was found in a study of early T cells in non-severe SARS-CoV-2 infection. Study-wide background: The sequenced material was bulk RNA from unsorted whole blood, and its chains were unpaired. The study's findings and limits: Using VDJdb, the matching emphasized anti-spike CD8 responses while missing private and CD4 specificities.

The CDR3 sequence is 14 residues long. Germline CDR1 SGHTA, CDR2 FQGNSA. V was trimmed by 1 base and J by 7 bases, leaving 10 bases between them. This clonotype was recorded a few times. The antigen is undetermined. Unique molecular identifiers were affixed to single, distinct cDNA molecules. TCRdb passed the 5' RACE reads through MiXCR, listing each CDR3 protein once. The sample has approximately 97,000 distinct CDR3 sequences; 9.5% to 11% are singletons. The material was whole blood, obtained at baseline. The receptor comes from an adult who was a healthcare worker with PCR-confirmed SARS-CoV-2 infection or an uninfected control (not recorded which). The V and J genes are TRBV7-2 and TRBJ1-4; D perhaps matches TRBD1 (5 bases). CDR3: CASSLDGAAEKLFF. DNA for the CDR3: TGTGCCAGCAGCTTAGATGGGGCGGCTGAAAAACTGTTTTTT.